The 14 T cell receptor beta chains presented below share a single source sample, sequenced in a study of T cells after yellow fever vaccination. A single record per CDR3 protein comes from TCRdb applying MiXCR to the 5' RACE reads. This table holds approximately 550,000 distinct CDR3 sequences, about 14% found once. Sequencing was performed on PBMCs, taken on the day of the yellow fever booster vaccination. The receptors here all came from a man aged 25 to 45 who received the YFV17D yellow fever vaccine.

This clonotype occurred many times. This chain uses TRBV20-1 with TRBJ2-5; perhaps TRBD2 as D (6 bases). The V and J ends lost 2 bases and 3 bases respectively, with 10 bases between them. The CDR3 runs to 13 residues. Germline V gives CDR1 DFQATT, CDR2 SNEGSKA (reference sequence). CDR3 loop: CSARSTSKETQYF. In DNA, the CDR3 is TGCAGTGCTAGATCAACTAGCAAAGAGACCCAGTACTTC.

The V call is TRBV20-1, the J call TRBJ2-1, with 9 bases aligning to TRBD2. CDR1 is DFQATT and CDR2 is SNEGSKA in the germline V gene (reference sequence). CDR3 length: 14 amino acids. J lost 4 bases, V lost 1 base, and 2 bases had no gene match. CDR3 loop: CSARALAGYNEQFF. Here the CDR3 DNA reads TGCAGTGCTAGAGCTCTAGCGGGGTACAATGAGCAGTTCTTC.

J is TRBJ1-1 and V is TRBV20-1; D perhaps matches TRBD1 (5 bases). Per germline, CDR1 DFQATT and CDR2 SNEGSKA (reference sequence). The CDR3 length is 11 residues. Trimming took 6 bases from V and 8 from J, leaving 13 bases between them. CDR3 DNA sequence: TGCAGTGCCGCGTTCTCAGGGGAAGCTTTCTTT. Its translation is CSAAFSGEAFF.

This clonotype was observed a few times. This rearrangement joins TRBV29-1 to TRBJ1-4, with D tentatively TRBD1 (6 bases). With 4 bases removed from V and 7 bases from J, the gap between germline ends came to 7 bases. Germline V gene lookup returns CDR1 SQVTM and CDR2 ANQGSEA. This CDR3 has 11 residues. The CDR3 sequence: CSVGGREKLFF. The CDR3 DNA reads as TGCAGCGTTGGGGGGCGTGAAAAACTGTTTTTT.

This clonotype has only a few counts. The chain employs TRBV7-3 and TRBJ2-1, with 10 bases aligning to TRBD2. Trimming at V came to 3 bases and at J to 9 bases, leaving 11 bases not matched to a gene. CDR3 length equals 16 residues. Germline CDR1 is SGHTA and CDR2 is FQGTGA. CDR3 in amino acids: CASSFSGSGRIGEQFF. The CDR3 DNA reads TGTGCCAGCAGCTTTTCGGGTAGCGGGAGGATCGGTGAGCAGTTCTTC.

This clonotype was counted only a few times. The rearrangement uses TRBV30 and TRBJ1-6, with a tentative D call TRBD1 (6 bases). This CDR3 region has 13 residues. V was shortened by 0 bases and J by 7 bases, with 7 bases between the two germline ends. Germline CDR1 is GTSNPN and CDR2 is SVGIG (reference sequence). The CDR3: CAWSVQGNSPLHF. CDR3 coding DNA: TGTGCCTGGAGTGTACAGGGAAATTCACCCCTCCACTTT. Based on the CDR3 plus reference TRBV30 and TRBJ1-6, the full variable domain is SQTIHQWPATLVQPVGSPLSLECTVEGTSNPNLYWYRQAAGRGLQLLFYSVGIGQISSEVPQNLSASRPQDRQFILSSKKLLLSDSGFYLCAWSVQGNSPLHFGNGTRLTVT.

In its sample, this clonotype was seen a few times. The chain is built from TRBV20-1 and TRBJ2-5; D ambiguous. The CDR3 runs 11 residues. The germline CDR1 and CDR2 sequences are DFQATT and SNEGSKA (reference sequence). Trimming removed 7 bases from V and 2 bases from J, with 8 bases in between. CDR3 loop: CSVGDQETQYF. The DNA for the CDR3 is TGCAGTGTTGGAGATCAAGAGACCCAGTACTTC.

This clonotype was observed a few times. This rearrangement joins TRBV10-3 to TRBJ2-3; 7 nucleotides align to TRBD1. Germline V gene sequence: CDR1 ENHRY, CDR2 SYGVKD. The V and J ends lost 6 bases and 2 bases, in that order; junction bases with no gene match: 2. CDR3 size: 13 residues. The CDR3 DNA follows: TGTGCCATCAGGAAGGGGGCCACAGATACGCAGTATTTT. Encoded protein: CAIRKGATDTQYF.

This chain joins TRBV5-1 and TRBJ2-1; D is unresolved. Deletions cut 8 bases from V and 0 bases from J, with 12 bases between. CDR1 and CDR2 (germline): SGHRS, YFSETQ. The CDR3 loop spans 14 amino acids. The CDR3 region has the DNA TGCGCCAGTCGAGAGGCTGGCTCCTACAATGAGCAGTTCTTC. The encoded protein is CASREAGSYNEQFF.

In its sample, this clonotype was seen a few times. The CDR3 spells CASSYSPGMEETQYF. DNA for the CDR3: TGTGCCAGCAGTTACTCGCCAGGAATGGAGGAGACCCAGTACTTC. The chain is built from TRBV6-5 and TRBJ2-5; no clear D. CDR1 is MNHEY, CDR2 SVGAGI, per germline. This CDR3 is 15 amino acids long. V was shortened by 0 bases and J by 5 bases, with 13 bases between the two germline ends.

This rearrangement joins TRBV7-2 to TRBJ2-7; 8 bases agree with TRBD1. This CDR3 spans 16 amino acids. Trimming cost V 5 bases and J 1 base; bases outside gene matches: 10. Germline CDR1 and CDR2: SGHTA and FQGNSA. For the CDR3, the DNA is TGTGCCAGCAGCGCTTCCGGGACAGGACGTTCCTACGAGCAGTACTTC. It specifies CASSASGTGRSYEQYF.

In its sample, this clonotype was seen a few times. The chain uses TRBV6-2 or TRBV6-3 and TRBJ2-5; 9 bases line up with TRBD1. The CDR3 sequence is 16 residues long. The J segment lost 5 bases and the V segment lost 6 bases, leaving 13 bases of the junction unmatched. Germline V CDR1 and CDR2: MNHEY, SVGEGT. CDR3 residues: CASSQRRTGDFETQYF. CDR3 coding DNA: TGTGCCAGCAGCCAGAGGAGGACAGGGGACTTCGAGACCCAGTACTTC.

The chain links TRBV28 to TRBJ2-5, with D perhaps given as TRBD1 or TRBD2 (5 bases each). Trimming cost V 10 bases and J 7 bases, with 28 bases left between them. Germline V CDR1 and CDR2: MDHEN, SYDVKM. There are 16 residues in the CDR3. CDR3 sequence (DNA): TGTGCCATCAGCCCCTCGGGGACGGTAAAACGGGGGACCCAGTACTTC. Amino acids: CAISPSGTVKRGTQYF. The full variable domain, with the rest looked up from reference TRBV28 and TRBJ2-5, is DVKVTQSSRYLVKRTGEKVFLECVQDMDHENMFWYRQDPGLGLRLIYFSYDVKMKEKGDIPEGYSVSREKKERFSLILESASTNQTSMYLCAISPSGTVKRGTQYFGPGTRLLVL.

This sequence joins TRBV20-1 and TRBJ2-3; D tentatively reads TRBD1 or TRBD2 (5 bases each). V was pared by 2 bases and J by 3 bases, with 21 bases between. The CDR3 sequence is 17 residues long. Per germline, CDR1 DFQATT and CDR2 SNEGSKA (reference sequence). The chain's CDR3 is CSARLEGRQPLTDTQYF. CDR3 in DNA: TGCAGTGCTAGATTGGAAGGGAGACAGCCTTTGACAGATACGCAGTATTTT.